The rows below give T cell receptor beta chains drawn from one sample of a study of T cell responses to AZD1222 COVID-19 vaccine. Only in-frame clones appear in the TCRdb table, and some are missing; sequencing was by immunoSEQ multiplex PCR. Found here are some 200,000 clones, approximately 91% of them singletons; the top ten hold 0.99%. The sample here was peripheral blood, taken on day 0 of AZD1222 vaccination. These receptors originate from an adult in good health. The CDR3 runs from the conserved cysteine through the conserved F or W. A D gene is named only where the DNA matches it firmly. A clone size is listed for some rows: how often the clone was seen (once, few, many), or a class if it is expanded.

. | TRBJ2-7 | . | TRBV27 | CASSLKQGGTYEQYF | TGTGCCAGCAGTCTCAAACAAGGGGGAACCTACGAGCAGTACTTC
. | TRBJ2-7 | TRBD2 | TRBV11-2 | CASSSKTGTRSDEQYF | TGTGCCAGCAGCTCCAAGACCGGGACTAGAAGCGACGAGCAGTACTTC
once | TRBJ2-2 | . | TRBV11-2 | CASSSRWRENTGELFF | TGTGCCAGCAGCTCCCGATGGCGGGAGAACACCGGGGAGCTGTTTTTT
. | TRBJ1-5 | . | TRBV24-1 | CATSEGRAGNQPQHF | TGTGCCACCAGTGAGGGGAGAGCGGGCAATCAGCCCCAGCATTTT
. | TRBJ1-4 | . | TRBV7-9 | CASSLDDWGREKLFF | TGTGCCAGCAGCTTAGACGACTGGGGCAGGGAAAAACTGTTTTTT
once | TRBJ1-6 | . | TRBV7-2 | CASSLVLLSLTNNSPLHF | TGTGCCAGCAGCTTAGTGTTGTTGTCCCTTACTAATAATTCACCCCTCCACTTT
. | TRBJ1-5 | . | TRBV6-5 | CASILRVGNQPQHF | TGTGCCAGCATCTTACGGGTGGGCAATCAGCCCCAGCATTTT
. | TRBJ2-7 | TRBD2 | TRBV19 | CASSGLAGSYEQYF | TGTGCCAGTAGTGGACTAGCGGGATCCTACGAGCAGTACTTC
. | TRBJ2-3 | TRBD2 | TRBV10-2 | CASSLASGGAHTQYF | TGCGCCAGCAGTCTTGCTAGCGGGGGGGCGCACACGCAGTATTTT
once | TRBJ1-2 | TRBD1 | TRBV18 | CASSLSKGQGPSNYGYTF | TGTGCCAGCTCTCTTTCTAAGGGACAGGGACCATCCAACTATGGCTACACCTTC
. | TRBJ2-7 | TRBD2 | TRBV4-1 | CASSQDKRGRGGSYEQYF | TGCGCCAGCAGCCAAGATAAAAGGGGTCGCGGGGGATCCTACGAGCAGTACTTC
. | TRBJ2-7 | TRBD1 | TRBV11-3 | CASSLGPGTGSEQYF | TGTGCCAGCAGCTTAGGACCCGGGACAGGGAGCGAGCAGTACTTC
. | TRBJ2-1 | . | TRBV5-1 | CASSKRQGTYNEQFF | TGCGCCAGCAGCAAAAGACAAGGAACATACAATGAGCAGTTCTTC
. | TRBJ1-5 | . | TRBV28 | CASSLTEVGPQHF | TGTGCCAGCAGCCTCACAGAGGTAGGGCCCCAGCATTTT
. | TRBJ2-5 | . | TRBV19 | CASSMGGQASQETQYF | TGTGCCAGTAGTATGGGGGGCCAGGCGAGCCAAGAGACCCAGTACTTC
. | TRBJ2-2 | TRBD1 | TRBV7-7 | CASSPGTGGLVTGELFF | TGTGCTAGCAGCCCAGGGACAGGGGGCCTGGTCACCGGGGAGCTGTTTTTT
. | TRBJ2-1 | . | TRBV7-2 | CASSLFGYNEQFF | TGTGCCAGCAGCTTATTTGGCTACAATGAGCAGTTCTTC
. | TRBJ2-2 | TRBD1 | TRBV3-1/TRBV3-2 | CASSQVPGTAANTGELFF | TGTGCCAGCAGCCAGGTCCCCGGGACAGCCGCGAACACCGGGGAGCTGTTTTTT
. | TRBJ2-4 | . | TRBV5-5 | CASSLGESKNIQYF | TGTGCCAGCAGCTTGGGGGAATCCAAAAACATTCAGTACTTC
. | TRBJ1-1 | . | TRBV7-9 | CASRPPIVNTEAFF | TGTGCCAGCAGGCCTCCTATTGTGAACACTGAAGCTTTCTTT
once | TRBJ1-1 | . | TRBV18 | CASSPPRDGAEAFF | TGTGCCAGCTCACCGCCCAGGGATGGCGCTGAAGCTTTCTTT
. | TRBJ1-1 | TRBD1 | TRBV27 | CASSATGGSGTFF | TGTGCCAGCAGTGCAACAGGGGGCTCTGGGACTTTCTTT
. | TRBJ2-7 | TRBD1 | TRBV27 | CASSYGQGYEQYF | TGTGCCAGCAGCTACGGACAGGGCTACGAGCAGTACTTC
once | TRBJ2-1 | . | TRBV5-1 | CASSQGPALGNEQFF | TGCGCCAGCAGCCAAGGACCCGCCCTTGGGAATGAGCAGTTCTTC
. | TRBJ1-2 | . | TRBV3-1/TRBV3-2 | CASSQGANYGYTF | TGTGCCAGCAGCCAAGGAGCTAACTATGGCTACACCTTC
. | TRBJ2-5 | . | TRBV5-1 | CASSSLAYQETQYF | TGCGCCAGCAGCTCGCTAGCATACCAAGAGACCCAGTACTTC
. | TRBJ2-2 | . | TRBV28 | CASSFERAAGELFF | TGTGCCAGCAGTTTTGAGAGGGCGGCCGGGGAGCTGTTTTTT
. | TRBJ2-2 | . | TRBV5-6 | CASSLSTTGELFF | TGTGCCAGCAGCTTGTCGACTACCGGGGAGCTGTTTTTT
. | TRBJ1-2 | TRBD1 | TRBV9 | CASSVGDRVAYGYTF | TGTGCCAGCAGCGTAGGGGACAGGGTCGCCTATGGCTACACCTTC
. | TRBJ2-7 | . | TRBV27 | CASRTRAYEQYF | TGTGCCAGTAGGACACGGGCCTACGAGCAGTACTTC
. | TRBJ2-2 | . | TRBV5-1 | CASSLSRTHTGELFF | TGCGCCAGCAGCTTGTCCAGGACACACACCGGGGAGCTGTTTTTT
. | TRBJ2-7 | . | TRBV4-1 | CASSQVAGLQYF | TGCGCCAGCAGCCAAGTAGCCGGGTTGCAGTACTTC
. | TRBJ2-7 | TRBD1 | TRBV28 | CASSPRDSTYEQYF | TGTGCCAGCAGTCCAAGGGACAGTACCTACGAGCAGTACTTC
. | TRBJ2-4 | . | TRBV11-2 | CASSSTGFGTKNIQYF | TGTGCCAGCAGCTCCACAGGGTTTGGTACCAAAAACATTCAGTACTTC
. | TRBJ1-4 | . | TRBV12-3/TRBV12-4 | CASKQGIGEKLFF | TGTGCCAGCAAGCAGGGGATCGGGGAAAAACTGTTTTTT
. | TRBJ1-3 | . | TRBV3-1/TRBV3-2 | CASSQAAFSGNTIYF | TGTGCCAGCAGCCAAGCAGCGTTCTCTGGAAACACCATATATTTT
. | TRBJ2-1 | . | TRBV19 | CASSPGKVSSYNEQFF | TGTGCCAGTAGCCCGGGTAAGGTAAGCTCCTACAATGAGCAGTTCTTC
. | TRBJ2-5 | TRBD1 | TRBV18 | CASSPTTGWETQYF | TGTGCCAGCTCACCCACGACAGGGTGGGAGACCCAGTACTTC
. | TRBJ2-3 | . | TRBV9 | CASSPDPGGNTDTQYF | TGTGCCAGCAGCCCTGACCCCGGGGGAAACACAGATACGCAGTATTTT
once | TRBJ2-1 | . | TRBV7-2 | CASSLIRGNEQFF | TGTGCCAGCAGCTTGATCAGGGGTAATGAGCAGTTCTTC
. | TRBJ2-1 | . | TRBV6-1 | CASSEAPDKEYNEQFF | TGTGCCAGCAGTGAAGCCCCGGACAAGGAGTACAATGAGCAGTTCTTC
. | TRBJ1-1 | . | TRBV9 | CANPLEAAFF | TGTGCGAATCCCCTTGAGGCAGCTTTCTTT
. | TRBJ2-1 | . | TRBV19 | CASSRSSYNEQFF | TGTGCCAGTAGCCGAAGCTCCTACAATGAGCAGTTCTTC
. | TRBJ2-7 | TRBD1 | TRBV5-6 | CASRSGTGFPYEQYF | TGTGCCAGCAGATCAGGGACAGGGTTTCCCTACGAGCAGTACTTC
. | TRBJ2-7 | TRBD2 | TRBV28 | CACTSGLAGGSSYEQYF | TGTGCCTGCACCTCTGGACTAGCGGGAGGGAGTTCCTACGAGCAGTACTTC
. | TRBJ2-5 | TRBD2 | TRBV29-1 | CSVDSGGVKETQYF | TGCAGCGTGGACAGCGGGGGGGTAAAAGAGACCCAGTACTTC
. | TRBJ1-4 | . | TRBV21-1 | CASRATGTGREKLFF | TGTGCCAGCAGAGCTACCGGGACAGGGAGGGAAAAACTGTTTTTT
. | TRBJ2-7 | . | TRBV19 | CASSSGGNYEQYF | TGTGCCAGTAGCTCAGGGGGGAACTACGAGCAGTACTTC
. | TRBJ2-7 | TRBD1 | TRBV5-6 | CASSSSWDRGGYEQYF | TGTGCCAGCAGCTCAAGTTGGGACAGGGGTGGGTACGAGCAGTACTTC
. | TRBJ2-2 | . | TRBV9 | CASSVPPGELFF | TGTGCCAGCAGCGTCCCCCCCGGGGAGCTGTTTTTT
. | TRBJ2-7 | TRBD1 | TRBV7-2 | CASSLGGTGAYEQYF | TGTGCCAGCAGCTTAGGCGGGACAGGGGCCTACGAGCAGTACTTC
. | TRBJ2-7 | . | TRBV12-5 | CASGLAKRGRGANYEQYF | TGTGCTAGTGGTTTGGCGAAACGCGGGCGGGGCGCAAATTACGAGCAGTACTTC
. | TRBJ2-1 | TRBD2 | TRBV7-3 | CASSLYTALAGTAGSYNEQFF | TGTGCCAGCAGCTTATACACGGCTCTAGCGGGGACTGCCGGCTCCTACAATGAGCAGTTCTTC
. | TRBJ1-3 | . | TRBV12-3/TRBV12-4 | CASSPDSDTIYF | TGTGCCAGCAGCCCAGACAGTGACACCATATATTTT
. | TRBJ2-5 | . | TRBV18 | CASSPLRQETQYF | TGTGCCAGCTCGCCACTTAGACAAGAGACCCAGTACTTC